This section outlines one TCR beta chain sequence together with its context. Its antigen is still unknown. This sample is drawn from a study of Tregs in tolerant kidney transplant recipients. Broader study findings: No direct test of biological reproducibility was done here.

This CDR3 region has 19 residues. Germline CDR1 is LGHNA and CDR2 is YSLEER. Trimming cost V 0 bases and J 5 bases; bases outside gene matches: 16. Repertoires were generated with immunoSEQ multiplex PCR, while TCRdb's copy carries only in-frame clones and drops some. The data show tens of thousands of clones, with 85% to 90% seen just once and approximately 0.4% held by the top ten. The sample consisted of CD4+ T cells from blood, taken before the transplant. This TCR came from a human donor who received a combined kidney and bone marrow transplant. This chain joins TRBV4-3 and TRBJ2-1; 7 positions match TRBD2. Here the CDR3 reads CASSQDLAGAGRKNNEQFF. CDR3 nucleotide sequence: TGCGCCAGCAGCCAAGACCTGGCGGGAGCGGGACGGAAAAACAATGAGCAGTTCTTC.